This T cell receptor beta chain was observed in a study of T cell responses to AZD1222 COVID-19 vaccine (dated by TCRdb to the early 2020s). Broadly, across the study: Because spike-specific TCR depth and breadth did not differ between the two schedules, AZD1222 recipients who got a second dose at roughly 4 weeks were pooled with those who got a second dose at roughly 12 weeks. TCR sequencing was performed for 230 to 250 trial participants, of whom 200 to 210 were given two doses of AZD1222 and around 26 were given two doses of MenACWY control vaccine. Enrollment into the trials was organized by age into subgroups of 18-55, 56-69 and 70-plus years, and those subgroups contained about 150, 27 and 61 TCR-sequenced participants, respectively. On the study overall, not on this receptor specifically: Participants were mostly white British, with more females than males. The authors suggested clonal diversity may have been underestimated. No day 14 peak-response samples were available, so repertoires were characterized only after the peak T cell response. Epitopes outside the regions mutated in the B.1.351 and B.1.1.7 variants were reportedly recognized by nearly half of the unique spike-specific TCRs. In the small 56-69-year group, the increase in depth fell short of significance, most likely because of low power. The vaccine-associated CD4 TCRs covered the entire spike protein, and the dominant responses fell in regions 160-218 and 743-854. After two AZD1222 doses, spike-specific TCR breadth and depth were significantly higher than at day 0 and than in MenACWY recipients. Only five to seven AZD1222 recipients were SARS-CoV-2 seropositive at baseline, limiting conclusions about previously exposed vaccinees.

The CDR3 regions of human TCRbeta chains were analyzed by immunosequencing. Per the source publication's procedure: TCRs in the repertoires were matched against a reference library of SARS-CoV-2-specific TCRs that had been generated with the MIRA antigen-specificity platform. Breadth was defined as the fraction of unique TCRs that were SARS-CoV-2-associated. Depth was defined as the fraction of total T cells that were SARS-CoV-2-associated. Using the MIRA data, every spike-specific TCR was mapped to the spike region that the TCR reacted to and assigned to either a CD4 or a CD8 class. Log10-transformed breadth and depth values were compared by one-way ANOVA with Sidak's multiple comparisons tests. TCRdb provides this immuneACCESS table in a form limited to in-frame rearrangements. Some clones are lacking; in checked studies, under half of them reflect an unresolved V gene, and why the rest are absent is not known. From that table come the V and J calls and clone size; the DNA was used to work out D and trimming. A total of 100,000 to 150,000 clones appear in this sample, around 90% of them only once. The top ten constitute 5% to 6.5% of the sample.

CDR1 is given as LNHNV and CDR2 as YYDKDF, both from the germline V gene (reference sequence). The CDR3 has 15 amino acids, counting the end cysteine and phenylalanine. Only the CDR3 region is kept as DNA, spanning 45 bases read in frame from base 1. At the junction V is shortened by 8 bases and J by 3 bases; bases outside the gene matches: 8. What this sample's time point label stands for: baseline before first vaccination. Samples from vaccinated people were obtained from the UK trials COV001 and COV002, which included a single-blind randomized controlled phase 2/3 trial of AZD1222 (ChAdOx1 nCoV-19) in healthy adults. Trial participant PBMC samples were collected at day 0 and day 28 after the second dose for TCRbeta chain sequencing. To note about this clone: The antigen this receptor binds is unknown. Base quality data are lacking; no much larger clone is found one base away.

The specimen comprised peripheral blood, sampled on day 0 of AZD1222 vaccination. The chain joins TRBV15 to TRBJ1-4, with 8 junctional bases fitting TRBD1. This TCR was recovered from an adult in good health. The nucleotides read TGTGCCACCGTCACAGGGGGAACGGCTAATGAAAAACTGTTTTTT. It translates as CATVTGGTANEKLFF.